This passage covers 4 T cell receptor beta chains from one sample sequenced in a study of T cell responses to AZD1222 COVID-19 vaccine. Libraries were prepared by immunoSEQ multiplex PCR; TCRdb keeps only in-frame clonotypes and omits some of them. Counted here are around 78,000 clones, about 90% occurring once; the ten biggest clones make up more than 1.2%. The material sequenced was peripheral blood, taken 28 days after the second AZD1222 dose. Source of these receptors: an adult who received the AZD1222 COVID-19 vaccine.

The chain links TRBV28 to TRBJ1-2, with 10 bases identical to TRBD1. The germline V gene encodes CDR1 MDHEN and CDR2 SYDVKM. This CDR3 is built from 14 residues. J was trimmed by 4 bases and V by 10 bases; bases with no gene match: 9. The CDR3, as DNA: TGTGCCACCCCCCGGGACAGGGGCTTCTATGGCTACACCTTC. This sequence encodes CATPRDRGFYGYTF.

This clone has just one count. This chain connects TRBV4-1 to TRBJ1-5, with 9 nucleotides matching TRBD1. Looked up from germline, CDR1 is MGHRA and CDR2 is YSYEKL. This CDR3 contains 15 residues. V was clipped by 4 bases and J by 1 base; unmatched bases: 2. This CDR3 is CASSLGTGSNQPQHF. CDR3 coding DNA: TGCGCCAGCAGCCTAGGGACAGGGAGCAATCAGCCCCAGCATTTT.

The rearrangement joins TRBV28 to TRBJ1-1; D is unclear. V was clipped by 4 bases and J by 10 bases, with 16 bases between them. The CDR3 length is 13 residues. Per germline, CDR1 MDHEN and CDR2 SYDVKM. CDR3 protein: CASSYTYDVGAFF. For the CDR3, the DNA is TGTGCCAGCAGTTACACCTACGATGTGGGAGCTTTCTTT.

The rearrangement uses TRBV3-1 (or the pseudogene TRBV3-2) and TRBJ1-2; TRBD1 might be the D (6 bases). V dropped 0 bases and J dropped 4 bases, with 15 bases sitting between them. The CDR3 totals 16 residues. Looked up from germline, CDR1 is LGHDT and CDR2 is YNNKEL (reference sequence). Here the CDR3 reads CASSQDWGARGYGYTF. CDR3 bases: TGTGCCAGCAGCCAAGATTGGGGGGCGCGGGGCTATGGCTACACCTTC.